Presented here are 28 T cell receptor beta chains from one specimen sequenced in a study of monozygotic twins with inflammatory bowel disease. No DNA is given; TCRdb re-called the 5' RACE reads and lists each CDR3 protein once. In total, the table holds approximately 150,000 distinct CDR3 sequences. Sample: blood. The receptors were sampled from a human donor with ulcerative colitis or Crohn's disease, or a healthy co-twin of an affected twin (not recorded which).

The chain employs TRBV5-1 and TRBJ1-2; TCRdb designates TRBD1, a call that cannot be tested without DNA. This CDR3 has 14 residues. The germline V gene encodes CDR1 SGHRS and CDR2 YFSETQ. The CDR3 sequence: CASSPGQGNYGHTF.

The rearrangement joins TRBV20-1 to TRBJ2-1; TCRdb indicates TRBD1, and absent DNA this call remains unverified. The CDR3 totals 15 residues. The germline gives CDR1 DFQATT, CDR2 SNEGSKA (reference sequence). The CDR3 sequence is CSARPGGFAYNEQFF.

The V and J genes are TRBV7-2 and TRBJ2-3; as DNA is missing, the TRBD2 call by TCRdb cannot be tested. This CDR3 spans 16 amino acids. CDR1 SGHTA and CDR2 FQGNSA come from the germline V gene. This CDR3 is CASSAGIGGGTDTQYF.

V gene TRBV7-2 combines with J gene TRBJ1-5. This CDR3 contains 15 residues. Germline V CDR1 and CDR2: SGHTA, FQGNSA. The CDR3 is CASSREGGSNQPQHF.

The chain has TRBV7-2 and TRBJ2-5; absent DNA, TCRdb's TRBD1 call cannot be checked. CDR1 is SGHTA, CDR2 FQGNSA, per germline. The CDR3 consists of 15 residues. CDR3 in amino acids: CASTGRRDYEETQYF.

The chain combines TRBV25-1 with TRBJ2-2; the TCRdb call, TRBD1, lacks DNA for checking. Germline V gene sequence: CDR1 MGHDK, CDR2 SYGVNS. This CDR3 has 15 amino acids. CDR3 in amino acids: CASRGRGAGTGELFF. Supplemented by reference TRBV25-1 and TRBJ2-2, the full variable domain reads EADIYQTPRYLVIGTGKKITLECSQTMGHDKMYWYQQDPGMELHLIHYSYGVNSTEKGDLSSESTVSRIRTEHFPLTLESARPSHTSQYLCASRGRGAGTGELFFGEGSRLTVL.

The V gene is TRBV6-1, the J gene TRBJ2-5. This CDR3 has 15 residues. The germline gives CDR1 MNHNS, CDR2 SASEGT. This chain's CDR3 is CASSAFAGVQETQYF.

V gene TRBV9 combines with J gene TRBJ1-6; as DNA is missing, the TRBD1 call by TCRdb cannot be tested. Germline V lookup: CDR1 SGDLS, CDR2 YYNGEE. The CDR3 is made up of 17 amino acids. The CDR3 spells CASSAWDRGVVNSPLHF.

The CDR3 sequence is CAIRRGGDNQPQHF. The gene calls are TRBV10-3 and TRBJ1-5. This CDR3 comprises 14 residues. CDR1 is ENHRY and CDR2 is SYGVKD in the germline V gene.

The CDR3: CASSLEGRGGTEAFF. This chain joins TRBV5-4 and TRBJ1-1; TCRdb calls TRBD1, which cannot be checked without DNA. Germline CDR1 is SGHNT and CDR2 is YYREEE (reference sequence). This CDR3 is built from 15 residues.

CDR3 protein: CASSPRTSGAHTGELFF. The chain uses TRBV5-1 and TRBJ2-2; the TCRdb call, TRBD2, lacks DNA for checking. This CDR3 has 17 residues. From germline, CDR1 is SGHRS and CDR2 YFSETQ.

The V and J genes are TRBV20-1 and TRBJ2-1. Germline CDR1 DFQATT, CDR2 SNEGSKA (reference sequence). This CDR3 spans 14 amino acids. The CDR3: CSARSLAGWYEQFF.

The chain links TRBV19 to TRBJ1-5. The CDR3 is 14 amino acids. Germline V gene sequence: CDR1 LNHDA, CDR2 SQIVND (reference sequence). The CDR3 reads CASRRREANQPQHF.

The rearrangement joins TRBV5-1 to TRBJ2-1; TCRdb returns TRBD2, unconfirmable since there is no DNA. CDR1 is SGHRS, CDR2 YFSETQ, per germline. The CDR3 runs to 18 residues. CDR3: CASSSSRGVAGEYNEQFF.

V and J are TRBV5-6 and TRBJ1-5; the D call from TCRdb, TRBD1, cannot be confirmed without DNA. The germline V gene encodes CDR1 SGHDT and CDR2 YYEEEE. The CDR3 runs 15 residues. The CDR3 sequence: CASSLGTAPVQPQHF.

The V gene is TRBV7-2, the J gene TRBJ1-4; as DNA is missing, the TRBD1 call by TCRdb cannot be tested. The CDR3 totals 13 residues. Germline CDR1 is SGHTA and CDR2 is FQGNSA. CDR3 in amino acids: CASTEGPYEKLFF.

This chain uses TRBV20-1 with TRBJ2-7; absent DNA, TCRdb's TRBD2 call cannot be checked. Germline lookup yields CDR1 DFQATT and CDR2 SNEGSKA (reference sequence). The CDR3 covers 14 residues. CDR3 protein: CSASAGGGIYEQYF.

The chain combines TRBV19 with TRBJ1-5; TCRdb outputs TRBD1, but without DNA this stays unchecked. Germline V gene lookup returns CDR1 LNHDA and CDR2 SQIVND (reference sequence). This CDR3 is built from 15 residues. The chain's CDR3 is CASSLPGQGDQPQHF.

The chain's CDR3 is CASSLGWTGYYEQYF. This sequence joins TRBV7-2 and TRBJ2-7; the TRBD1 assignment by TCRdb is unverifiable without DNA. From germline, CDR1 is SGHTA and CDR2 FQGNSA. The CDR3 has 15 amino acids.

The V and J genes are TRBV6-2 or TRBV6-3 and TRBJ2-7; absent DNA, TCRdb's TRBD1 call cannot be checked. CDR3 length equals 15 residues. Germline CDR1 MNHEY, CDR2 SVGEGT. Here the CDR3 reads CASTKSRDRGVEQYF.

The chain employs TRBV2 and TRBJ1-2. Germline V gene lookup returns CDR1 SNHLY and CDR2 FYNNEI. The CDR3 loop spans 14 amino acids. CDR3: CASSQTISNSGYTF.

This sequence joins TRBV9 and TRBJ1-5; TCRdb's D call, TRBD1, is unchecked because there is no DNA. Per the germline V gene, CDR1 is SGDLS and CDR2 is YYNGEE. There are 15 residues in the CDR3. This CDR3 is CASSWGQGENQPQHF.

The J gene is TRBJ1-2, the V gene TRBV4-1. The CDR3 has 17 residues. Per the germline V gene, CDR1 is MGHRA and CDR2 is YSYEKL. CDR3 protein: CASSLWTASNTNYGYTF.

The CDR3 is CASSPHPYEQYF. The chain links TRBV7-2 to TRBJ2-7. This CDR3 is 12 amino acids long. The germline V gene has CDR1 SGHTA and CDR2 FQGNSA. Supplemented by reference TRBV7-2 and TRBJ2-7, the full variable domain reads GAGVSQSPSNKVTEKGKDVELRCDPISGHTALYWYRQSLGQGLEFLIYFQGNSAPDKSGLPSDRFSAERTGGSVSTLTIQRTQQEDSAVYLCASSPHPYEQYFGPGTRLTVT.

CDR3 loop: CASSLTDRADTEAFF. The V call is TRBV5-1, the J call TRBJ1-1; TCRdb's D gene call, TRBD1, goes unchecked for lack of DNA. The CDR3 covers 15 residues. Germline lookup yields CDR1 SGHRS and CDR2 YFSETQ.

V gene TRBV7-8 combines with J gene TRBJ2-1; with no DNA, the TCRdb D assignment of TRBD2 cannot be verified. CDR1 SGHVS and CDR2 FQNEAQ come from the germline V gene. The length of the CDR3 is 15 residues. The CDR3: CASSPALAGVNEQFF.

CDR3 residues: CASSLGTVTNSGANVLTF. The V gene is TRBV5-1, the J gene TRBJ2-6; TCRdb reports TRBD1, a call that lacks DNA to check it against. In germline, CDR1 is SGHRS, CDR2 YFSETQ. This CDR3 has 18 residues.

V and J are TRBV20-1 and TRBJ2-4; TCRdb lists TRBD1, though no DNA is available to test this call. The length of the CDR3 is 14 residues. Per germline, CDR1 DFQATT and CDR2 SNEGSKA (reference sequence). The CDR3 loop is CSAPGTAFKNIQYF.